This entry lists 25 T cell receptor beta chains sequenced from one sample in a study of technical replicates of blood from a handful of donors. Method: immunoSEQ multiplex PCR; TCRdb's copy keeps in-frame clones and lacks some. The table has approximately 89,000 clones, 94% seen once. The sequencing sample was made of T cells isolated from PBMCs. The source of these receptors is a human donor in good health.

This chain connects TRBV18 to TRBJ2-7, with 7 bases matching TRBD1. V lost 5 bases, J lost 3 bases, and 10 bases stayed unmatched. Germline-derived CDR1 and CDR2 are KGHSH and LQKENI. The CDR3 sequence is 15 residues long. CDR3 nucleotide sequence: TGTGCCAGCTCATCATATCGAGACAGGGACTACGAGCAGTACTTC. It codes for CASSSYRDRDYEQYF.

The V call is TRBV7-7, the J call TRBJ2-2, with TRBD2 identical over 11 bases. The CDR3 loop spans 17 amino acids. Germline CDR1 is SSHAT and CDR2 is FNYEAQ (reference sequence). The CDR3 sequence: CASLSGTSGLNTGELFF. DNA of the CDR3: TGTGCTAGCTTATCCGGGACTAGCGGATTGAACACCGGGGAGCTGTTTTTT.

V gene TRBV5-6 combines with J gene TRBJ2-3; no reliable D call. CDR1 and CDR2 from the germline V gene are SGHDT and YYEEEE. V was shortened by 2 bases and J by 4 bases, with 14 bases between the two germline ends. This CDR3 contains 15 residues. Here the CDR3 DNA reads TGTGCCAGCAGCTTCCTTCGTCCAGACTCAGATACGCAGTATTTT. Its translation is CASSFLRPDSDTQYF.

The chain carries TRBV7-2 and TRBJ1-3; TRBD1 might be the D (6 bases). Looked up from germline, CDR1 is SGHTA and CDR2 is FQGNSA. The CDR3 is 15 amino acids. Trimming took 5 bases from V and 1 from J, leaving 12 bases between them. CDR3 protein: CASSLLRGSGNTIYF. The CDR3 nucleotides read TGTGCCAGCAGCCTGCTCAGGGGATCTGGAAACACCATATATTTT.

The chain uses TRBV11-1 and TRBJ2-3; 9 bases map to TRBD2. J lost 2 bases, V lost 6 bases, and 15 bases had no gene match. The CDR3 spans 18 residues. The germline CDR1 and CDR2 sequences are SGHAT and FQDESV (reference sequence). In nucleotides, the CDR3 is TGTGCCAGCAGTCACTGGCCTCCCGGGACTAGCCCCACAGATACGCAGTATTTT. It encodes CASSHWPPGTSPTDTQYF.

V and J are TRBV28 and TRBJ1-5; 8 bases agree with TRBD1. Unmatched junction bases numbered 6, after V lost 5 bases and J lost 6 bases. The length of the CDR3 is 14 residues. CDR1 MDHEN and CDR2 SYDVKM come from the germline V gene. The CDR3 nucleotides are TGTGCCAGCAGTCTGGGACAGGAGGTTCAGCCCCAGCATTTT. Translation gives CASSLGQEVQPQHF.

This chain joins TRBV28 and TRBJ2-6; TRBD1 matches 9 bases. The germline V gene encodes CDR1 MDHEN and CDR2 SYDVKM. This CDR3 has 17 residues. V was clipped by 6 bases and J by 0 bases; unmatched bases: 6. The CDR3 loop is CASSRGQGGSGANVLTF. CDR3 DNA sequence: TGTGCCAGCAGCCGGGGACAGGGCGGCTCTGGGGCCAACGTCCTGACTTTC.

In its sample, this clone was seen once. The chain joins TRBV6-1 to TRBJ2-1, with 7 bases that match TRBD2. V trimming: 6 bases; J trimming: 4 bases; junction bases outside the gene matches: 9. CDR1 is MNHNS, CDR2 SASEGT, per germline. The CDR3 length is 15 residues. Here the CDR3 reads CASRYGLADYNEQFF. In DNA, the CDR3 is TGTGCCAGCAGGTACGGGCTAGCGGATTACAATGAGCAGTTCTTC.

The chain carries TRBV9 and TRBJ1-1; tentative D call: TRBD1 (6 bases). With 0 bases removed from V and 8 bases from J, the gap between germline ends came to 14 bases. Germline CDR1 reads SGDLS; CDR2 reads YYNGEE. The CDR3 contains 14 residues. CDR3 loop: CASSVGDIPLEAFF. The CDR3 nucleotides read TGTGCCAGCAGCGTAGGGGACATCCCCTTAGAAGCTTTCTTT.

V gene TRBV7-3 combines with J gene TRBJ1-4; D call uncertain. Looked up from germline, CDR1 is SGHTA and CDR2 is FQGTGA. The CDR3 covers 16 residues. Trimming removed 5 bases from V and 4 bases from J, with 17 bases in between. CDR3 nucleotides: TGTGCCAGCAGCGCCCGGTCGAGATCGGTTAATGAAAAACTGTTTTTT. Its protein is CASSARSRSVNEKLFF.

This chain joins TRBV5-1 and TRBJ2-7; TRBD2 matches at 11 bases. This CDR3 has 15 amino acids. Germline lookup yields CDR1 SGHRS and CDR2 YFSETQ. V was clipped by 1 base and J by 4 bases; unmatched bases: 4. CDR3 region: CASSLSPSGRYEQYF. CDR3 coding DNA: TGCGCCAGCAGCTTGTCCCCTAGCGGGAGGTACGAGCAGTACTTC.

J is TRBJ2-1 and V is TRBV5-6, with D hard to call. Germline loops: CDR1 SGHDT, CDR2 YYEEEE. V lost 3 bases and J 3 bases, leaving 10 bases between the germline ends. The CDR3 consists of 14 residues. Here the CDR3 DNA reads TGTGCCAGCAGCTCCGCAACTAACTACAATGAGCAGTTCTTC. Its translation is CASSSATNYNEQFF.

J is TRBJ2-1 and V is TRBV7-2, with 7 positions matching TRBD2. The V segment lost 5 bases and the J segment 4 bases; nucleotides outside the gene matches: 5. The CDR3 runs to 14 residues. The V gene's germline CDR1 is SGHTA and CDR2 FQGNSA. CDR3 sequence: CASSPEAGYNEQFF. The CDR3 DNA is TGTGCCAGCAGCCCCGAAGCGGGATACAATGAGCAGTTCTTC.

This CDR3 reads CASSPGGTAGRSGANVLTF. CDR3 in DNA: TGCGCCAGCAGCCCAGGAGGGACAGCAGGAAGGTCTGGGGCCAACGTCCTGACTTTC. The rearrangement joins TRBV4-1 to TRBJ2-6; weak D call: TRBD1 (7 bases). The CDR3 has 19 amino acids. Trimming pared 4 bases from V and 1 base from J, leaving 20 bases between. Germline V gene data show CDR1 as MGHRA and CDR2 as YSYEKL.

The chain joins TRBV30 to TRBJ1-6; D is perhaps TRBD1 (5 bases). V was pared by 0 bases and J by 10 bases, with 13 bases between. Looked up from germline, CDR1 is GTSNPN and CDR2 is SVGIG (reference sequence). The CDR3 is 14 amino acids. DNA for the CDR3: TGTGCCTGGAGTGTGCGGTCGGGGGACTCACCCCTCCACTTT. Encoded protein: CAWSVRSGDSPLHF.

DNA of the CDR3: TGTGCCAGCAGTTTCGGTACAGGCTACGAGCAGTACTTC. It encodes CASSFGTGYEQYF. This rearrangement joins TRBV11-2 to TRBJ2-7; a possible D gene is TRBD1 (5 bases). Trimming stripped 6 bases from V and 3 bases from J, with 12 bases between. CDR1 and CDR2 from the germline V gene are SGHAT and FQNNGV. This CDR3 spans 13 amino acids. The full variable domain, in which reference TRBV11-2 and TRBJ2-7 provide the parts outside the CDR3, is EAGVAQSPRYKIIEKRQSVAFWCNPISGHATLYWYQQILGQGPKLLIQFQNNGVVDDSQLPKDRFSAERLKGVDSTLKIQPAKLEDSAVYLCASSFGTGYEQYFGPGTRLTVT.

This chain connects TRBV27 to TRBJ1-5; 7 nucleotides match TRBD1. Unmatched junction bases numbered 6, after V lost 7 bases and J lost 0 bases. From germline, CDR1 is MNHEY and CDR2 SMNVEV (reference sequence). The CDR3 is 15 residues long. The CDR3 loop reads CASNRDSYSNQPQHF. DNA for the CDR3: TGTGCCAGCAACCGGGACAGTTATAGCAATCAGCCCCAGCATTTT.

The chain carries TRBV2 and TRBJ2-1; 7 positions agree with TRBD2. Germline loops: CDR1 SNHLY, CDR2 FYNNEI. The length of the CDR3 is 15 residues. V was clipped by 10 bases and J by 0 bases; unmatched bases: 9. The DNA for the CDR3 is TGTGCCACCATAGCGGGCGCGAGCTCCTACAATGAGCAGTTCTTC. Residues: CATIAGASSYNEQFF.

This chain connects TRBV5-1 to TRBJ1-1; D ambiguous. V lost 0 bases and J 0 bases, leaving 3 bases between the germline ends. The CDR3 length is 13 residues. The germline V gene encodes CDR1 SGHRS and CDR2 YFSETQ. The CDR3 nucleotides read TGCGCCAGCAGCTTGGACATGAACACTGAAGCTTTCTTT. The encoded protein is CASSLDMNTEAFF.

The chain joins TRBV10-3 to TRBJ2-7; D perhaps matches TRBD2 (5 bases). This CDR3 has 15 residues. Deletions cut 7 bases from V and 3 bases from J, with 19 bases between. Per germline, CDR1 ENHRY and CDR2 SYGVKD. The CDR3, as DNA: TGTGCCATCACCACTTCGGGAATTTCTGGCTACGAGCAGTACTTC. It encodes CAITTSGISGYEQYF.

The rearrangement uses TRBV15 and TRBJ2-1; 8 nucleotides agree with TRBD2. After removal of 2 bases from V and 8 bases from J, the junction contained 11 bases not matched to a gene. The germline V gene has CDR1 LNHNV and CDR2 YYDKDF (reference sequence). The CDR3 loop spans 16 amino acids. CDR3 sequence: CATSRLTSGRSHEQFF. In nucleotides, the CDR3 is TGTGCCACCAGCAGACTCACCAGCGGGAGAAGCCATGAGCAGTTCTTC.

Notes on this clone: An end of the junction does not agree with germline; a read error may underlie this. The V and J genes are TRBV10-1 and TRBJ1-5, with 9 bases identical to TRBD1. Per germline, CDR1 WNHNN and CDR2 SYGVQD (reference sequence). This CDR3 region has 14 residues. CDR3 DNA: TGCGCCACCAGTACAGGGGGCCCCAATCAGCCCCAGCATTTT. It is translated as CATSTGGPNQPQHF.

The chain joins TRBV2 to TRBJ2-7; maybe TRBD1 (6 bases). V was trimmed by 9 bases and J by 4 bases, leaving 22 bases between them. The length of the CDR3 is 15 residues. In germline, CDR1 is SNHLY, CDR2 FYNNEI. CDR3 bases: TGTGCCAGTACAGGGTTGGGGTCGGTGGGGTACGAGCAGTACTTC. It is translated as CASTGLGSVGYEQYF. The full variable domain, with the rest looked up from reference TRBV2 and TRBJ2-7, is EPEVTQTPSHQVTQMGQEVILRCVPISNHLYFYWYRQILGQKVEFLVSFYNNEISEKSEIFDDQFSVERPDGSNFTLKIRSTKLEDSAMYFCASTGLGSVGYEQYFGPGTRLTVT.

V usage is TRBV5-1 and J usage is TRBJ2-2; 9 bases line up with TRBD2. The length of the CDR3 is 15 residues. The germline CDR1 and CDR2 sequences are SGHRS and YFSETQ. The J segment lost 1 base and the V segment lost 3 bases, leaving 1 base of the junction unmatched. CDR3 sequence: CASSWTSVNTGELFF. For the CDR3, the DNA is TGCGCCAGCAGCTGGACTAGCGTGAACACCGGGGAGCTGTTTTTT.

The CDR3 protein is CASSVAGGNQPQHF. The CDR3 DNA sequence: TGTGCCAGCAGTGTGGCAGGGGGCAATCAGCCCCAGCATTTT. The chain has TRBV2 and TRBJ1-5; a weak D match, TRBD1 (6 bases). The CDR3 contains 14 residues. Trimming removed 4 bases from V and 2 bases from J, with 9 bases in between. CDR1 is SNHLY and CDR2 is FYNNEI in the germline V gene.